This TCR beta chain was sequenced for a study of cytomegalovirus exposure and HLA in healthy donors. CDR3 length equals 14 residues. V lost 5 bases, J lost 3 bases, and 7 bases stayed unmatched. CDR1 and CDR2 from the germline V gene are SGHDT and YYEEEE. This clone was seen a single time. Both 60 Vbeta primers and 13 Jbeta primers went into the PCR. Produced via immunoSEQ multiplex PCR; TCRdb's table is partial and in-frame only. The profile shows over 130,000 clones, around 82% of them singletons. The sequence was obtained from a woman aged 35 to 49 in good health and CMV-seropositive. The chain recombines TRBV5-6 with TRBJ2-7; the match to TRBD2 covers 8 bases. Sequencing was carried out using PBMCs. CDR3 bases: TGTGCCAGCAGTTTAGCGGGACCCTACTACGAGCAGTACTTC. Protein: CASSLAGPYYEQYF. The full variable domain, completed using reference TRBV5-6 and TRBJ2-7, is DAGVTQSPTHLIKTRGQQVTLRCSPKSGHDTVSWYQQALGQGPQFIFQYYEEEERQRGNFPDRFSGHQFPNYSSELNVNALLLGDSALYLCASSLAGPYYEQYFGPGTRLTVT.